This T cell receptor (beta chain) was identified during a study of shared clonotypes between healthy human individuals. Healthy HIV-negative adults with no recent acute infections or vaccinations were recruited as donors. Only Caucasian adults living in Nashville, Tennessee made up the donor group. Splitting the CD4+ cells yielded a CD45RA+ naive subset and a CD45RA-negative memory subset. This CDR3 is built from 15 residues. Germline loops: CDR1 SGHAT, CDR2 FQNNGV. The V segment lost 5 bases and the J segment 5 bases; nucleotides outside the gene matches: 7. Sequenced by immunoSEQ multiplex PCR; TCRdb stores in-frame clones only, minus some. The data show 1.4 million or so clones, approximately 98.5% seen once.

This sequence originates from a man younger than 45 in good health. The sequenced sample consisted of naive CD4+ T cells sorted from blood. Stated subset: CD45RA+ positively selected. The chain couples TRBV11-2 to TRBJ2-2, with 8 bases identical to TRBD2. CDR3 amino acids: CASSLSGGVTGELFF. The CDR3 DNA reads as TGTGCCAGCAGCCTCTCGGGAGGGGTAACCGGGGAGCTGTTTTTT. Combining the CDR3 with reference TRBV11-2 and TRBJ2-2 gives the whole variable domain EAGVAQSPRYKIIEKRQSVAFWCNPISGHATLYWYQQILGQGPKLLIQFQNNGVVDDSQLPKDRFSAERLKGVDSTLKIQPAKLEDSAVYLCASSLSGGVTGELFFGEGSRLTVL.